These 16 T cell receptor beta chains were sequenced from one sample in a study of T-cell reconstitution after alpha-beta-depleted transplantation in children. TCRbeta library preparation incorporated unique molecular identifiers. Each CDR3 protein is one row after TCRdb ran MiXCR on the PCR reads. The repertoire consists of 450,000 to 550,000 distinct CDR3 sequences, with about an eighth occurring once and the leading ten covering less than 15%. The sample consisted of PBMCs, mostly from graft donor cells, taken 180 days after TCRalphabeta/CD19-depleted stem cell transplant. The source of these receptors is a female patient between 2 and 15 years old who had a stem cell transplant for aplastic anemia, so the T cells may come from the graft donor.

The genes are TRBV3-1 and TRBJ2-7; D may be TRBD1 (6 bases). This CDR3 comprises 14 residues. Germline-derived CDR1 and CDR2 are LGHDT and YNNKEL (reference sequence). Trimming removed 5 bases from V and 2 bases from J, with 13 bases in between. CDR3 nucleotide sequence: TGTGCCAGCAGCTTTAGCAGGGGACCCTACGAGCAGTACGTC. Translating gives CASSFSRGPYEQYV.

This clonotype turned up a few times. This chain connects TRBV12-3 or TRBV12-4 to TRBJ1-5, with 8 bases fitting TRBD1. V lost 4 bases and J lost 5; bases outside the gene matches: 7. There are 15 residues in the CDR3. The CDR3 region has the DNA TGTGCCAGCAGTTCCGCCGGGACAGGACATCAGCCCCAGCATTTT. It is translated as CASSSAGTGHQPQHF.

This clonotype has just a few counts. The V gene is TRBV11-2, the J gene TRBJ2-7; D gene ambiguous. There are 14 residues in the CDR3. Germline CDR1 is SGHAT and CDR2 is FQNNGV. Trimming took 1 base from V and 5 from J, leaving 12 bases between them. CDR3 bases: TGTGCCAGCAGCTTAGTCCGAGAGATCCACGAGCAGTACTTC. This gives the protein CASSLVREIHEQYF.

This chain joins TRBV7-2 and TRBJ1-2; D may be TRBD1 (5 bases). This CDR3 has 14 amino acids. CDR1 and CDR2 from the germline V gene are SGHTA and FQGNSA. V was pared by 4 bases and J by 14 bases, with 23 bases between. The CDR3 nucleotides read TGTGCCAGCAGCTCAAGAGGGACCCCTTACTATTGGACCTTC. It codes for CASSSRGTPYYWTF. The full variable domain, its missing parts supplied by reference TRBV7-2 and TRBJ1-2, is GAGVSQSPSNKVTEKGKDVELRCDPISGHTALYWYRQSLGQGLEFLIYFQGNSAPDKSGLPSDRFSAERTGGSVSTLTIQRTQQEDSAVYLCASSSRGTPYYWTFGSGTRLTVV.

This clonotype has ten or more counts. V gene TRBV28 combines with J gene TRBJ1-1; 8 bases line up with TRBD1. Germline V gene lookup returns CDR1 MDHEN and CDR2 SYDVKM. V lost 4 bases, J lost 5 bases, and 6 bases stayed unmatched. This CDR3 has 14 residues. CDR3 coding DNA: TGTGCCAGCAGTTCCGCTCAGGGGGCAACTGAAGCTTTCTTT. Amino acid sequence: CASSSAQGATEAFF.

The chain is built from TRBV6-1 and TRBJ2-3; D remains unclear. Trimming stripped 6 bases from V and 4 bases from J, with 11 bases between. The CDR3 length is 13 residues. CDR1 and CDR2 (germline): MNHNS, SASEGT. The CDR3 sequence is CASSSDRADTQYF. The CDR3 DNA reads TGTGCCAGCAGCTCGGACCGGGCAGATACGCAGTATTTT.

This chain connects TRBV27 to TRBJ2-1, with a possible D match to TRBD2 (5 bases). Germline CDR1 is MNHEY and CDR2 is SMNVEV (reference sequence). This CDR3 is 18 amino acids long. The V end was cut by 5 bases, the J end by 0 bases, with 20 bases between. The CDR3 nucleotides are TGTGCCAGCAGTCCAATGACTACTTACTGGAGCTCCTACAATGAGCAGTTCTTC. It specifies CASSPMTTYWSSYNEQFF.

This clonotype was observed a few times. The chain links TRBV7-9 to TRBJ1-1; 11 bases fit TRBD1. The trim removed 5 bases at V and 5 bases at J, leaving 1 base unmatched. Germline-derived CDR1 and CDR2 are SEHNR and FQNEAQ (reference sequence). The CDR3 length is 13 residues. The DNA for the CDR3 is TGTGCCAGCAGCGGACAGGGGGCAACTGAAGCTTTCTTT. The encoded protein is CASSGQGATEAFF.

This clonotype has a handful of counts. J is TRBJ2-3 and V is TRBV29-1, with D maybe TRBD2 (5 bases). CDR3 length equals 14 residues. V was trimmed by 7 bases and J by 0 bases, leaving 14 bases between them. Per the germline V gene, CDR1 is SQVTM and CDR2 is ANQGSEA. CDR3 nucleotides: TGCAGCGGCCGGGCCCGGGGTAGCACAGATACGCAGTATTTT. This translates into CSGRARGSTDTQYF.

This clonotype has just a few counts. The chain joins TRBV20-1 to TRBJ2-2, with TRBD2 as a possible D gene (5 bases). The CDR3 is made up of 14 amino acids. Germline V gives CDR1 DFQATT, CDR2 SNEGSKA (reference sequence). Between the trimmed V and J ends, which lost 6 bases and 3 bases, there was a span of 14 bases. This chain's CDR3 is CSATPSSYTGELFF. CDR3 in DNA: TGCAGTGCAACCCCTAGCTCTTACACCGGGGAGCTGTTTTTT.

This clonotype was detected ten times or more. The rearrangement joins TRBV20-1 to TRBJ1-4; 7 positions agree with TRBD1. V was clipped by 5 bases and J by 2 bases; unmatched bases: 5. CDR1 is DFQATT and CDR2 is SNEGSKA in the germline V gene (reference sequence). This CDR3 comprises 14 residues. The CDR3, as DNA: TGCAGTGCTGCGACAGGGCTGACTAATGAAAAACTGTTTTTT. Translating it yields CSAATGLTNEKLFF.

This clonotype was picked up a small number of times. The DNA of the CDR3 is TGTGCCACCGACACAGGTTTCAATCAGCCCCAGCATTTT. It yields the protein CATDTGFNQPQHF. The J gene is TRBJ1-5, the V gene TRBV19; D may be TRBD1 (5 bases). The CDR3 has 13 amino acids. Trimming pared 10 bases from V and 3 bases from J, leaving 13 bases between. Germline V gene sequence: CDR1 LNHDA, CDR2 SQIVND (reference sequence). Complete variable domain (other parts from reference TRBV19 and TRBJ1-5): DGGITQSPKYLFRKEGQNVTLSCEQNLNHDAMYWYRQDPGQGLRLIYYSQIVNDFQKGDIAEGYSVSREKKESFPLTVTSAQKNPTAFYLCATDTGFNQPQHFGDGTRLSIL.

This clonotype was detected a few times. The rearrangement links TRBV12-3 or TRBV12-4 to TRBJ2-1; the D call may be TRBD1 or TRBD2 (5 bases each). The CDR3 covers 13 residues. V was trimmed by 7 bases and J by 8 bases, leaving 15 bases between them. CDR3 sequence (DNA): TGTGCCAGCACAGGGTTAGTCGGGGATGAGCAGTTCTTC. Translating it yields CASTGLVGDEQFF.

This clonotype appeared a few times. The rearrangement links TRBV15 to TRBJ2-7, with TRBD2 matching 13 bases. CDR3 size: 16 residues. Germline V gives CDR1 LNHNV, CDR2 YYDKDF (reference sequence). The V gene end was trimmed by 1 base and the J gene end by 3 bases; junction bases not matched to a gene: 3. CDR3: CATSRGGLAGSYEQYF. The CDR3 coding sequence is TGTGCCACCAGCAGAGGGGGACTAGCGGGAAGCTACGAGCAGTACTTC.

V gene TRBV29-1 combines with J gene TRBJ2-7; D gene unclear. Trimming left V 3 bases short and J 6 bases short, with 9 bases between. The germline CDR1 and CDR2 sequences are SQVTM and ANQGSEA. The CDR3 spans 11 residues. This chain's CDR3 is CSVERHAEQYF. The CDR3 coding sequence is TGCAGCGTTGAGAGACATGCCGAGCAGTACTTC.

This clonotype was detected many times. The gene calls are TRBV29-1 and TRBJ2-4; a possible D gene is TRBD1 (5 bases). This CDR3 has 15 residues. The V gene's germline CDR1 is SQVTM and CDR2 ANQGSEA. V lost 4 bases, J lost 7 bases, and 20 bases lay in between. This CDR3 reads CSVAPRVQGENIQYF. The CDR3 DNA reads TGCAGCGTTGCCCCTCGGGTCCAGGGTGAGAACATTCAGTACTTC.